Each of the 7 T cell receptor beta chains below was sequenced from the same sample in a study of blood T cells in healthy people across ages. Then a second PCR, running about 6 to 12 cycles, was carried out with a sample-barcoded 5' primer and a J-beta primer mix. Via MiXCR, TCRdb re-called the 5' RACE reads, giving one row per CDR3 protein. The profile shows roughly 830,000 distinct CDR3 sequences, around 62% of them singletons. The sequenced material came from blood. Receptor source: a young man in good health.

This clonotype has a single count. The chain employs TRBV5-1 and TRBJ2-5; TRBD1 might be the D (6 bases). CDR3 size: 16 residues. V lost 0 bases and J lost 1, with 13 bases in between. The germline V gene encodes CDR1 SGHRS and CDR2 YFSETQ. CDR3 DNA sequence: TGCGCCAGCAGCTTGGCGCCAGGGGAGACCCAAGAGACCCAGTACTTC. As protein: CASSLAPGETQETQYF.

The chain links TRBV12-3 or TRBV12-4 to TRBJ2-3; TRBD2 might be the D (6 bases). This CDR3 comprises 15 residues. Trimming cost V 5 bases and J 12 bases, with 24 bases left between them. In DNA, the CDR3 is TGTGCCAGCAGTCCTCGAAGACTAGTGGGGGTTGATCAGTATTTT. Translated: CASSPRRLVGVDQYF.

Comment on this clonotype: Germline and junction disagree at one end, which may indicate a read error. The chain couples TRBV10-3 to TRBJ2-6; D might be TRBD1 (6 bases). This CDR3 region has 15 residues. The germline gives CDR1 ENHRY, CDR2 SYGVKD. Written as DNA, the CDR3 is TGTGCCATCACTAACCAGGGGTCCGGGGCCAACGTCCCGACTTTC. Protein sequence: CAITNQGSGANVPTF.

V gene TRBV20-1 combines with J gene TRBJ2-1; possibly TRBD2 for D (7 bases). The CDR3 consists of 15 residues. In germline, CDR1 is DFQATT, CDR2 SNEGSKA (reference sequence). Between the trimmed V and J ends, which lost 6 bases and 4 bases, there was a span of 19 bases. The CDR3 here is CSAQGMEGLYNEQFF. The CDR3 DNA follows: TGCAGTGCCCAGGGGATGGAGGGACTATACAATGAGCAGTTCTTC.

The gene calls are TRBV28 and TRBJ1-4; D not certain. CDR1 MDHEN and CDR2 SYDVKM come from the germline V gene. CDR3 size: 14 residues. The V and J ends lost 3 bases and 0 bases respectively, with 5 bases between them. This CDR3 is CASSFHPTNEKLFF. The CDR3 nucleotides read TGTGCCAGCAGTTTCCACCCAACTAATGAAAAACTGTTTTTT.

The table lists this clonotype with many counts. The rearrangement uses TRBV20-1 and TRBJ1-2; no definite D call. CDR1 and CDR2 (germline): DFQATT, SNEGSKA (reference sequence). The CDR3 covers 13 residues. Trimming pared 6 bases from V and 2 bases from J, leaving 13 bases between. The DNA of the CDR3 is TGCAGTGCCAACTCAATACAAAACTATGGCTACACCTTC. It encodes CSANSIQNYGYTF.

This chain connects TRBV29-1 to TRBJ1-1, with TRBD1 matching 7 bases. CDR1 is SQVTM, CDR2 ANQGSEA, per germline. V was pared by 2 bases and J by 5 bases, with 5 bases of the junction left unmatched. The CDR3 has 13 amino acids. CDR3: CSVERGGWTEAFF. The DNA for the CDR3 is TGCAGCGTTGAAAGAGGGGGCTGGACTGAAGCTTTCTTT.